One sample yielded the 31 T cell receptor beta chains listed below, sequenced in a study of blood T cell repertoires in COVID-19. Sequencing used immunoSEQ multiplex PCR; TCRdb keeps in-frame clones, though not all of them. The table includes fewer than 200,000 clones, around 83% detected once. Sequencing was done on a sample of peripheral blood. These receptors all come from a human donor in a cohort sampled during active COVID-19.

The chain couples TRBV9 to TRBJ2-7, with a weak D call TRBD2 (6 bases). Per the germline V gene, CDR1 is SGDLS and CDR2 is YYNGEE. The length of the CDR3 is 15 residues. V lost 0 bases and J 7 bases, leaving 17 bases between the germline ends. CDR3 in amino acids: CASSVGGVGVREQYF. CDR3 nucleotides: TGTGCCAGCAGCGTAGGCGGGGTCGGGGTTAGGGAGCAGTACTTC.

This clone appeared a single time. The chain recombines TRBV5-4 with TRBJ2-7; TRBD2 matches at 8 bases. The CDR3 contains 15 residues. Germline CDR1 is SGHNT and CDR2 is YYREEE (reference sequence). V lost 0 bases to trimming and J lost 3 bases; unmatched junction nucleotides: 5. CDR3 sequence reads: CASSLDIAGNYEQYF. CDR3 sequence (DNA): TGTGCCAGCAGCTTGGATATAGCGGGGAACTACGAGCAGTACTTC.

CDR3 bases: TGTGCCAGCAGCCAGCCGGGACAGGGAGATGAAAAACTGTTTTTT. This sequence encodes CASSQPGQGDEKLFF. The J gene is TRBJ1-4, the V gene TRBV3-1 (or the pseudogene TRBV3-2); 9 bases fit TRBD1. CDR1 is LGHDT and CDR2 is YNNKEL in the germline V gene (reference sequence). The V and J ends lost 3 bases and 6 bases, in that order; junction bases with no gene match: 5. The CDR3 is 15 residues long.

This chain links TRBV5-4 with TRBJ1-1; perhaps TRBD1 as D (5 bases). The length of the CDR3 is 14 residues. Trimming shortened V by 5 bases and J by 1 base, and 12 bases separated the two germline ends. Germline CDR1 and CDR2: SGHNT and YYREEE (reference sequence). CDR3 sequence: CASRNRQSNTEAFF. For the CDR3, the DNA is TGTGCCAGCAGAAACAGGCAGTCGAACACTGAAGCTTTCTTT.

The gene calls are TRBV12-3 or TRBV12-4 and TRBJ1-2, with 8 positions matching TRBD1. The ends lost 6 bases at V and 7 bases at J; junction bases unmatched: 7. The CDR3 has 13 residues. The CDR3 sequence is CASRMDREGGYTF. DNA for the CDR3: TGTGCCAGCAGGATGGACAGGGAGGGTGGCTACACCTTC.

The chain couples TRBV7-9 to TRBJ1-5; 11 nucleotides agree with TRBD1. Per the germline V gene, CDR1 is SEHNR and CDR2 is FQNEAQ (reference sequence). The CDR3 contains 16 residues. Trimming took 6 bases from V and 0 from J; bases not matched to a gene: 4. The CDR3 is CASSRTGGLSNQPQHF. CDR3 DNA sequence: TGTGCCAGCAGTCGGACAGGGGGCCTTAGCAATCAGCCCCAGCATTTT.

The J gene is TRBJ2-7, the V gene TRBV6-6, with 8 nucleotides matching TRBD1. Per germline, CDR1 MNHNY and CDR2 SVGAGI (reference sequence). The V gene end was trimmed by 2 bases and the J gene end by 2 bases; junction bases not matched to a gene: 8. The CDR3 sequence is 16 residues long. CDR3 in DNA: TGTGCCAGCAGTTACCCGGACAGGGCGGGGACCTACGAGCAGTACTTC. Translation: CASSYPDRAGTYEQYF.

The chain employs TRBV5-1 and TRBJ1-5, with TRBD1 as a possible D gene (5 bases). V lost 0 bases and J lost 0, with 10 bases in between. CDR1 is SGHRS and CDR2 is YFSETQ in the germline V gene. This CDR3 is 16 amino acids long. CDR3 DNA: TGCGCCAGCAGCTTGGAGGGGCTTGCTAGCAATCAGCCCCAGCATTTT. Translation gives CASSLEGLASNQPQHF.

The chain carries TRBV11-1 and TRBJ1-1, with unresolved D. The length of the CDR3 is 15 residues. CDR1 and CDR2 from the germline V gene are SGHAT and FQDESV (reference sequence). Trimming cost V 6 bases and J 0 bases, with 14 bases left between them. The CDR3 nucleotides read TGTGCCAGCAGTCGACAAGACCTTCTGAACACTGAAGCTTTCTTT. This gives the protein CASSRQDLLNTEAFF.

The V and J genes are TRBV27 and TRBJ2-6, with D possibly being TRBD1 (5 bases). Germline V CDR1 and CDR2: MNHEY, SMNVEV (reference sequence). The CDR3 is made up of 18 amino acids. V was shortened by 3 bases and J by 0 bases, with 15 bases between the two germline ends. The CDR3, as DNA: TGTGCCAGCAGTTTCACACAACAGGTTCGCTCTGGGGCCAACGTCCTGACTTTC. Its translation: CASSFTQQVRSGANVLTF.

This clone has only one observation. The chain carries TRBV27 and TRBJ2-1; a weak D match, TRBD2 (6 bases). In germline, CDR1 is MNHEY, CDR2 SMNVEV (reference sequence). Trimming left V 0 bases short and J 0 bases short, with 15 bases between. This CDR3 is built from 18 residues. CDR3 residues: CASSLSPRGLSSYNEQFF. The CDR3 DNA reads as TGTGCCAGCAGTTTATCTCCCCGGGGACTCAGCTCCTACAATGAGCAGTTCTTC.

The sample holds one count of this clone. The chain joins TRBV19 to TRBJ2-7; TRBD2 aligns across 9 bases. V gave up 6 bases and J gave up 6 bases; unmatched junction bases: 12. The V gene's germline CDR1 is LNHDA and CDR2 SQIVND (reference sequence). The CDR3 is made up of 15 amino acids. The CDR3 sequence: CASRVAGGPEFEQYF. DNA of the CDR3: TGTGCCAGTAGAGTCGCGGGAGGGCCGGAGTTCGAGCAGTACTTC.

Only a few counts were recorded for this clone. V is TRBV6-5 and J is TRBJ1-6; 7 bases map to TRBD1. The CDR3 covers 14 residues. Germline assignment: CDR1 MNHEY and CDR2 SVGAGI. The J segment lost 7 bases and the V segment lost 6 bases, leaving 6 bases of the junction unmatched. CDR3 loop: CASSLQGGNSPLHF. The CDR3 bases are TGTGCCAGCAGCCTCCAGGGGGGAAATTCACCCCTCCACTTT.

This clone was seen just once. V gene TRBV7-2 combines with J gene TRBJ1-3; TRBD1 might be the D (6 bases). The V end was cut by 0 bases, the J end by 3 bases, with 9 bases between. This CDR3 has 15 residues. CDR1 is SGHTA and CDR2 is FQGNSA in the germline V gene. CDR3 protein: CASSLAGASGNTIYF. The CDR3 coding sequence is TGTGCCAGCAGCTTAGCGGGGGCTAGTGGAAACACCATATATTTT.

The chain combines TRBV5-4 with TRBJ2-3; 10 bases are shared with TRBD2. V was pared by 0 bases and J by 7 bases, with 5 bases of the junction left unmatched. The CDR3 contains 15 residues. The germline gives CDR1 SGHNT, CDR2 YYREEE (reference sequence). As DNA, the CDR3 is TGTGCCAGCAGCTTGGAGCTAGCGGGAGCCCATACGCAGTATTTT. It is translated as CASSLELAGAHTQYF.

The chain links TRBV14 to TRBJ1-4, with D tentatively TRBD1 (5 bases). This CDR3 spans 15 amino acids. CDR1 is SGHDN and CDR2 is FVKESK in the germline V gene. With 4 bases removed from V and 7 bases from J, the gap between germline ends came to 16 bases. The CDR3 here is CASSRDRLGGEKLFF. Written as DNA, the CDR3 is TGTGCCAGCAGCCGAGACCGACTCGGGGGTGAAAAACTGTTTTTT.

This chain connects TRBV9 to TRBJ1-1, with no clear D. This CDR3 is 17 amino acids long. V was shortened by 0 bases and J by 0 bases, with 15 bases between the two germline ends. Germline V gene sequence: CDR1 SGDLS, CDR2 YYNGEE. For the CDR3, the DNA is TGTGCCAGCAGCGTAGAGGGCACTAGAATCATGAACACTGAAGCTTTCTTT. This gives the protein CASSVEGTRIMNTEAFF.

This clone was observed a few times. The CDR3 sequence is CASSLETGRNYGYTF. For the CDR3, the DNA is TGTGCCAGCAGCTTGGAGACAGGGAGGAACTATGGCTACACCTTC. The chain combines TRBV7-2 with TRBJ1-2, with 7 bases identical to TRBD1. CDR3 length equals 15 residues. The V segment lost 3 bases and the J segment 2 bases; nucleotides outside the gene matches: 6. Germline V gene data show CDR1 as SGHTA and CDR2 as FQGNSA.

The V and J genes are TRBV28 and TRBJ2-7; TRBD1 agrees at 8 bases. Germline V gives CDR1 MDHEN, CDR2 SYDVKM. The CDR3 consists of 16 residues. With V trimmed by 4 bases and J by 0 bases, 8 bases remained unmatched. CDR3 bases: TGTGCCAGCAGTTCCGGGGACAGGATAATCTCCTACGAGCAGTACTTC. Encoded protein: CASSSGDRIISYEQYF.

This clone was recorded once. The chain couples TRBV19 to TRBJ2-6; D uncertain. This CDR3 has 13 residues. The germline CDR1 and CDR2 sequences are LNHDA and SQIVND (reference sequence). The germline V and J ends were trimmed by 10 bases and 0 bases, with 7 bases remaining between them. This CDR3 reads CATQISGANVLTF. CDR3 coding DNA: TGTGCCACCCAAATCTCTGGGGCCAACGTCCTGACTTTC.

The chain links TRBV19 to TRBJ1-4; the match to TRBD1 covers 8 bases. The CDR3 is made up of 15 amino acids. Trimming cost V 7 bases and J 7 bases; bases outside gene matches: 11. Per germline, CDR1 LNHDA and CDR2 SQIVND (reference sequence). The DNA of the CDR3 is TGTGCCAGTAACCCCGGGGACAGGACAGGTGAAAAACTGTTTTTT. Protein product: CASNPGDRTGEKLFF.

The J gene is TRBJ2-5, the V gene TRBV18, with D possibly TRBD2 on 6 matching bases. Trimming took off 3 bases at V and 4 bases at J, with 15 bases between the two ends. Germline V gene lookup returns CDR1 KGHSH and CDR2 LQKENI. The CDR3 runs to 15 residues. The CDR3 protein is CASSPGARRGETQYF. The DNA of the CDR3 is TGTGCCAGCTCACCTGGGGCGAGGAGGGGAGAGACCCAGTACTTC. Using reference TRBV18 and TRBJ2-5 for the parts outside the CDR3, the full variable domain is NAGVMQNPRHLVRRRGQEARLRCSPMKGHSHVYWYRQLPEEGLKFMVYLQKENIIDESGMPKERFSAEFPKEGPSILRIQQVVRGDSAAYFCASSPGARRGETQYFGPGTRLLVL.

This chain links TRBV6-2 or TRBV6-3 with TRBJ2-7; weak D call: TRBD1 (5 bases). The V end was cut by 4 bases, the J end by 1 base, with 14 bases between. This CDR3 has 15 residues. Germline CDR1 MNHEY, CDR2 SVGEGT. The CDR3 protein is CASSSPPRDSYEQYF. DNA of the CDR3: TGTGCCAGCAGTTCCCCCCCCAGGGATTCCTACGAGCAGTACTTC.

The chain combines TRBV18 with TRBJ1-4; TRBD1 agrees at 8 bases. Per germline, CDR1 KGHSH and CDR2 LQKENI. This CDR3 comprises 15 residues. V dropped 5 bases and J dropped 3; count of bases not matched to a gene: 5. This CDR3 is CASSSQGAANEKLFF. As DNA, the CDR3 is TGTGCCAGCTCATCCCAGGGGGCGGCTAATGAAAAACTGTTTTTT.

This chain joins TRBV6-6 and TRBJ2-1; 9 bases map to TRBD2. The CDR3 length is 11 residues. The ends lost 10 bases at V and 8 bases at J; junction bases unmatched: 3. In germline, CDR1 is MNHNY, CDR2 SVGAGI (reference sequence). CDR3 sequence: CATSSGDEQFF. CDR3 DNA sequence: TGTGCCACCTCTAGCGGGGATGAGCAGTTCTTC.

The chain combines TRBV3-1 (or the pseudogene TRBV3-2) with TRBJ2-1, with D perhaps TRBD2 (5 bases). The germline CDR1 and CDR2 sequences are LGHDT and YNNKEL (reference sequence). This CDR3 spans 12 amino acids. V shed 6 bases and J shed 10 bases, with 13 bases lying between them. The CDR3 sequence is CASSQLDIEQFF. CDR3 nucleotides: TGTGCCAGCAGTCAACTAGATATAGAGCAGTTCTTC.

CDR3 DNA: TGTGCCAGCAGCCAGGGACAGGGGAACACTGAAGCTTTCTTT. This gives the protein CASSQGQGNTEAFF. The chain is built from TRBV3-1 (or the pseudogene TRBV3-2) and TRBJ1-1; 9 positions match TRBD1. The CDR3 has 14 residues. Germline-derived CDR1 and CDR2 are LGHDT and YNNKEL (reference sequence). V lost 3 bases, J lost 1 base, and 0 bases stayed unmatched.

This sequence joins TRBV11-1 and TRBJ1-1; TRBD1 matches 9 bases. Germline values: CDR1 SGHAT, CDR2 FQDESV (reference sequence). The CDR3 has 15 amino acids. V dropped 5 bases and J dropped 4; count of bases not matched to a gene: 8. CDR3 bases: TGTGCCAGCAGCCCCCGGGACAGGGTTGGCACTGAAGCTTTCTTT. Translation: CASSPRDRVGTEAFF.

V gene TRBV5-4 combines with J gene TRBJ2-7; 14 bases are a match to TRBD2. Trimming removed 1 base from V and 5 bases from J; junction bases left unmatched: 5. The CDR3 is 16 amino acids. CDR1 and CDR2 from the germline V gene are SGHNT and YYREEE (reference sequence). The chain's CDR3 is CASSLWGLAGADEQYF. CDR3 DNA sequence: TGTGCCAGCAGCTTGTGGGGACTAGCGGGGGCGGACGAGCAGTACTTC.

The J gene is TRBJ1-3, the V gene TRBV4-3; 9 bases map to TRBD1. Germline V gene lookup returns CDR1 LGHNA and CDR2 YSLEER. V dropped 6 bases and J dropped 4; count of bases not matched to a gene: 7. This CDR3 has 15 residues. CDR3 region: CASSRDRVEGNTIYF. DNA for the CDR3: TGCGCCAGCAGTCGGGACAGGGTCGAAGGAAACACCATATATTTT.

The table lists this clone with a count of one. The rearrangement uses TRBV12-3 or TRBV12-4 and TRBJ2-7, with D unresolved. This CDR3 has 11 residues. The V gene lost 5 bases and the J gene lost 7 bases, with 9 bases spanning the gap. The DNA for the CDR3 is TGTGCCAGCAGTCCCGCGAGTGAGCAGTACTTC. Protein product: CASSPASEQYF.